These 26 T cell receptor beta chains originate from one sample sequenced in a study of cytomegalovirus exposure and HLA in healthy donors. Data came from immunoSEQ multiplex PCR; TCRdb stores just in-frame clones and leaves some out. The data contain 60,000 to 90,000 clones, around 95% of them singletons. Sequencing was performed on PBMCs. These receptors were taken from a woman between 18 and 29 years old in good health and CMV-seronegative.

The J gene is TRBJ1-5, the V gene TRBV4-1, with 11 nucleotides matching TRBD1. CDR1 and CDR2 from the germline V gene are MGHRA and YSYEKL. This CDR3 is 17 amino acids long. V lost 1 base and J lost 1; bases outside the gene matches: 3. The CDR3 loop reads CASSQGTGGLSNQPQHF. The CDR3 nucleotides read TGCGCCAGCAGCCAAGGGACAGGGGGCTTAAGCAATCAGCCCCAGCATTTT.

The CDR3 nucleotides read TGTGCCAGCAGCTTAGTTAGCGGGGGGGCCATCGTAGAGCAGTACTTC. This codes for CASSLVSGGAIVEQYF. This chain connects TRBV7-2 to TRBJ2-7; 11 bases are a match to TRBD2. V was pared by 1 base and J by 7 bases, with 9 bases of the junction left unmatched. The CDR3 has 16 residues. Germline assignment: CDR1 SGHTA and CDR2 FQGNSA.

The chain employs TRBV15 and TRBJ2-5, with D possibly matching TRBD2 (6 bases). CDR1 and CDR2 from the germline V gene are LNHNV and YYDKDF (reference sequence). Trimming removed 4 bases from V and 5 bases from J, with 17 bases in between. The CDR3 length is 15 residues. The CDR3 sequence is CATSTQRGRGETQYF. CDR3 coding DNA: TGTGCCACCAGCACCCAGAGGGGACGGGGGGAGACCCAGTACTTC.

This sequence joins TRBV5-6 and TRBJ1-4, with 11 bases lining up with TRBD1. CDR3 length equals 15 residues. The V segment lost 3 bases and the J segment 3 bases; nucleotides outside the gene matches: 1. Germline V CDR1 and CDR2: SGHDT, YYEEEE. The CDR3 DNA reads TGTGCCAGCAGCTGGGGACAGGGGGCTAATGAAAAACTGTTTTTT. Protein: CASSWGQGANEKLFF.

The CDR3 region has the DNA TGTGCCAGCAGCTTAACGACCCCCGGGGACACTGAAGCTTTCTTT. This codes for CASSLTTPGDTEAFF. V is TRBV7-9 and J is TRBJ1-1; unclear D gene. The germline V gene has CDR1 SEHNR and CDR2 FQNEAQ (reference sequence). V was trimmed by 2 bases and J by 3 bases, leaving 13 bases between them. The CDR3 totals 15 residues.

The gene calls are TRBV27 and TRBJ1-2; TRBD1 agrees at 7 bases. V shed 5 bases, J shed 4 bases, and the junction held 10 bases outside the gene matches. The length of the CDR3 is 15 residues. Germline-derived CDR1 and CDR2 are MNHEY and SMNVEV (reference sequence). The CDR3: CASSMDRRGGYGYTF. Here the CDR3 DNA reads TGTGCCAGCAGTATGGACAGGCGGGGTGGCTATGGCTACACCTTC.

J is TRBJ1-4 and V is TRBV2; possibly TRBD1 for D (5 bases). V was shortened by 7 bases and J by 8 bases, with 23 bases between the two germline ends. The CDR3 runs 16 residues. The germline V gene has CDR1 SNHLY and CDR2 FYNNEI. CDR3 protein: CASIPPETENAEKLFF. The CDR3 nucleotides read TGTGCCAGCATTCCCCCTGAGACAGAAAACGCCGAAAAACTGTTTTTT.

The CDR3 protein is CASSPAGTTLPNYGYTF. The CDR3 DNA reads as TGCGCCAGCAGCCCGGCCGGGACAACTCTTCCTAACTATGGCTACACCTTC. The chain joins TRBV4-3 to TRBJ1-2; D is possibly TRBD1 (6 bases). Trimming stripped 4 bases from V and 0 bases from J, with 18 bases between. In germline, CDR1 is LGHNA, CDR2 YSLEER. The CDR3 loop spans 17 amino acids.

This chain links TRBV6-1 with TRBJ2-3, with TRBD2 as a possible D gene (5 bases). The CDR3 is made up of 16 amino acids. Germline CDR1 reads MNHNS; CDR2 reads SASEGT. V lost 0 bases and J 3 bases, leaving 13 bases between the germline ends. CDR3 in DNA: TGTGCCAGCAGTGAAGCGGCGGGCCGCCAGACAGATACGCAGTATTTT. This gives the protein CASSEAAGRQTDTQYF.

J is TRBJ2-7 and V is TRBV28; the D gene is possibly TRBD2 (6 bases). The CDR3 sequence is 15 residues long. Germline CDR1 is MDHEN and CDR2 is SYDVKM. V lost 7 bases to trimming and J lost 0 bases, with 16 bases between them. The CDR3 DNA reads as TGTGCCAGCACCGGTGGGGACTTAAGCTCCTACGAGCAGTACTTC. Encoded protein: CASTGGDLSSYEQYF.

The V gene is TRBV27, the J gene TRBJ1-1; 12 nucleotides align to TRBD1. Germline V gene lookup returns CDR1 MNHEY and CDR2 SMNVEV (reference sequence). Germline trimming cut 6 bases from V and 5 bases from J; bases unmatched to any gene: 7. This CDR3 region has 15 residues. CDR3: CASRKRDRGQTEAFF. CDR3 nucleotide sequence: TGTGCCAGCAGGAAACGGGACAGGGGGCAAACTGAAGCTTTCTTT.

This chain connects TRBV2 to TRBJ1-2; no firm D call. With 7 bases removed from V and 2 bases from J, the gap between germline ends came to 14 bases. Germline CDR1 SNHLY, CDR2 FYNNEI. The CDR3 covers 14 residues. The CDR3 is CASMPWAGNYGYTF. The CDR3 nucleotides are TGTGCCAGCATGCCTTGGGCGGGGAACTATGGCTACACCTTC.

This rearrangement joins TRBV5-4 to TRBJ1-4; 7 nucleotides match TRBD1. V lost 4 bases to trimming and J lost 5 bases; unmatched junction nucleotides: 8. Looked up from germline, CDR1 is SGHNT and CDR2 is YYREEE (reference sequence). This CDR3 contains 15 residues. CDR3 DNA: TGTGCCAGCAGCACAAGCCGGACAGGAAATGAAAAACTGTTTTTT. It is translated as CASSTSRTGNEKLFF.

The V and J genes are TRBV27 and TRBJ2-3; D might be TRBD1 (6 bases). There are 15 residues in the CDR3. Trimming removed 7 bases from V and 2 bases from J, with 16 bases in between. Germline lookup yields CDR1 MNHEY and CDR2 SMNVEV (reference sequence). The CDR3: CASNFFDRLTDTQYF. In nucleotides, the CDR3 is TGTGCCAGCAACTTTTTCGACAGGCTCACAGATACGCAGTATTTT.

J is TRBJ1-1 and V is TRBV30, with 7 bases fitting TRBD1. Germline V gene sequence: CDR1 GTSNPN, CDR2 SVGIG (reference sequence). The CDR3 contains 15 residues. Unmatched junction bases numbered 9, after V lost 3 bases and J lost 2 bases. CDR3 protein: CAWRREGTANTEAFF. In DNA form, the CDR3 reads TGTGCCTGGAGGAGGGAAGGGACAGCAAACACTGAAGCTTTCTTT.

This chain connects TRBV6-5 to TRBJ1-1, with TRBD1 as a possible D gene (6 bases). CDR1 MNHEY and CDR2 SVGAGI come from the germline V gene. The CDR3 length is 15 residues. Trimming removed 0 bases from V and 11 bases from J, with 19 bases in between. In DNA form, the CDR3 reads TGTGCCAGCAGTTACTCTAGGGACACCCAAAATCGGGCTTTCTTT. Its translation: CASSYSRDTQNRAFF.

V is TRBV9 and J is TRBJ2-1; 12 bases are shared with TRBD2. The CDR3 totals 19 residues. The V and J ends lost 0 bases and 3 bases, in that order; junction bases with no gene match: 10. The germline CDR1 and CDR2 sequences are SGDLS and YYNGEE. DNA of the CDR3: TGTGCCAGCAGCGTAGCTACTAGCGGGGGGTCCAGGCTCTACAATGAGCAGTTCTTC. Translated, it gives CASSVATSGGSRLYNEQFF.

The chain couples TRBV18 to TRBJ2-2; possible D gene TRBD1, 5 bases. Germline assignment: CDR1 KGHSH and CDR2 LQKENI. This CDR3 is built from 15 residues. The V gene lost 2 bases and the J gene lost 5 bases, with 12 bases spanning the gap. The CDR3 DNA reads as TGTGCCAGCTCACCAGGGGCCCGAAGGACCGGGGAGCTGTTTTTT. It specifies CASSPGARRTGELFF.

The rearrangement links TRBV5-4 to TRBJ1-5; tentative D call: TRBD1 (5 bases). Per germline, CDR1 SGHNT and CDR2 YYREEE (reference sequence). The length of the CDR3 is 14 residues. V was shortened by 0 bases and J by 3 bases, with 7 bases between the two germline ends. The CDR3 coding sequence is TGTGCCAGCAGCTTGGGGGGGGACAATCAGCCCCAGCATTTT. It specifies CASSLGGDNQPQHF.

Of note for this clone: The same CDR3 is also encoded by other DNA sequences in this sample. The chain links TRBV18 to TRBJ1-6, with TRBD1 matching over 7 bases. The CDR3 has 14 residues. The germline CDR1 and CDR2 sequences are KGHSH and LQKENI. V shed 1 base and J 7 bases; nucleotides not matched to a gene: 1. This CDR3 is CASSPQGANSPLHF. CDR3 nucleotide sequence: TGTGCCAGCTCACCACAGGGGGCGAATTCACCCCTCCACTTT.

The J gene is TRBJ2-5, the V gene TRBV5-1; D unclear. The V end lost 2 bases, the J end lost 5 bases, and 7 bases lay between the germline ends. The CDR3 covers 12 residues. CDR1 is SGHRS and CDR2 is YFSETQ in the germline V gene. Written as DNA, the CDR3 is TGCGCCAGCAGCTTCTCCGGGGAGACCCAGTACTTC. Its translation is CASSFSGETQYF.

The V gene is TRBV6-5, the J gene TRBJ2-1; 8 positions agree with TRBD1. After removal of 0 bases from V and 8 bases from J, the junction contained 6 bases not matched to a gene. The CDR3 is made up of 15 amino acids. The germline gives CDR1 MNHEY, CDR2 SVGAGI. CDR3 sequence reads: CASSYSSDRVHEQFF. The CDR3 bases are TGTGCCAGCAGTTACTCCTCGGACAGGGTTCATGAGCAGTTCTTC.

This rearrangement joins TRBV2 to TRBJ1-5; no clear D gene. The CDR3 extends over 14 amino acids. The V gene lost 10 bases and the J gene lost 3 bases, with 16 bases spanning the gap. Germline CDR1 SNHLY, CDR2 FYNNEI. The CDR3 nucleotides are TGTGCCACTAAACTTGGGCAGAACAATCAGCCCCAGCATTTT. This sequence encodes CATKLGQNNQPQHF.

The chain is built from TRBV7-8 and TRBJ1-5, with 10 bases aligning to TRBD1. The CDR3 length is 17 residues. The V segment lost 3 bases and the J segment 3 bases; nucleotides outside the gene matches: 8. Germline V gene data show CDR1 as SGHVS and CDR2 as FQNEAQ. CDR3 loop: CASSFGGDRGSNQPQHF. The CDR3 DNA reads TGTGCCAGCAGCTTCGGGGGGGACAGGGGTTCCAATCAGCCCCAGCATTTT.

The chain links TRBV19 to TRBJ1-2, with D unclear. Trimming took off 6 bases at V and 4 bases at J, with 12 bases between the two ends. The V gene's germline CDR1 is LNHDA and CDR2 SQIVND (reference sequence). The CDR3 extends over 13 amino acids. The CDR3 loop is CASSPTGIYGYTF. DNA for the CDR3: TGTGCCAGTAGCCCCACGGGGATCTATGGCTACACCTTC.

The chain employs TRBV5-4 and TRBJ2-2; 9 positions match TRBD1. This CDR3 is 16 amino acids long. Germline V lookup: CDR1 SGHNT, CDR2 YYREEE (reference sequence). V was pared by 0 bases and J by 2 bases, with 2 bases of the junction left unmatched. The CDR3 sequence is CASSLDRGLNTGELFF. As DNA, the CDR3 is TGTGCCAGCAGCTTGGACAGGGGGCTTAACACCGGGGAGCTGTTTTTT.